This TCR beta chain was retrieved from a study of T-cell memory formation after mild COVID-19. Findings and caveats of the study: Day 37-peaking second-wave clones had unconfirmed SARS-CoV-2 specificity. A second wave expanding day 15 to 37 was CD4+-biased; contracting clones were balanced. Some responding clones appeared in pre-infection memory, suggesting cross-reactive memory joined.

Trimming shortened V by 4 bases and J by 8 bases, and 23 bases separated the two germline ends. Germline CDR1 and CDR2: MNHEY and SVGAGI. CDR3 length equals 16 residues. On this clonotype: Its antigen is not known.

TCRdb analysed the 5' RACE reads with MiXCR anew, one entry per CDR3 protein. The sample records 200,000 or so distinct CDR3 sequences, about a sixth being singletons. The sequence was collected from an adult woman who had mild COVID-19 (a few samples of this study predate the infection). Cell type and time point are not known. V and J are TRBV6-5 and TRBJ1-2; D unclear. Material: PBMCs or a T cell subset sorted from them (not recorded which). CDR3 coding DNA: TGTGCCAGCAGTTTTCAGCGGCAGGCCCACAATCGGGGCTACACCTTC. This codes for CASSFQRQAHNRGYTF.